This TCR beta chain emerged from a study of Ad26.COV2.S vaccination and SARS-CoV-2 variants. Study findings and constraints: Relative to placebo recipients, vaccine recipients exhibited elevated spike-specific TCR breadth. With respect to non-spike TCR breadth, vaccine and placebo recipients were similar.

Method: immunoSEQ multiplex PCR; TCRdb's copy keeps in-frame clones and lacks some. The sample includes approximately 350,000 clones, about nine tenths seen only once; the top ten take around 3.6%. Comment on this clone: Its antigen is unknown.

The CDR3 has 13 amino acids. Between the trimmed V and J ends, which lost 6 bases and 1 base, there was a span of 9 bases. Treatment: 19 received Ad26.COV2.S at low or high dose, single or two shots; several received placebo; per-sample allocation not given. Specimen acquisition occurred on day 63 following the initial vaccine or placebo injection. Vaccination used an Ad26 vector expressing Wuhan-strain SARS-CoV-2 spike. Here the sequenced sample was peripheral blood, taken in a trial of Ad26.COV2.S vaccine versus placebo. J is TRBJ2-5 and V is TRBV12-3 or TRBV12-4; weak D call: TRBD1 (5 bases). This receptor was taken from a person between 18 and 65 years old who received the Ad26.COV2.S COVID-19 vaccine or a placebo. This CDR3 reads CASRPDSQETQYF. The CDR3 coding sequence is TGTGCCAGCAGACCTGACAGCCAAGAGACCCAGTACTTC.